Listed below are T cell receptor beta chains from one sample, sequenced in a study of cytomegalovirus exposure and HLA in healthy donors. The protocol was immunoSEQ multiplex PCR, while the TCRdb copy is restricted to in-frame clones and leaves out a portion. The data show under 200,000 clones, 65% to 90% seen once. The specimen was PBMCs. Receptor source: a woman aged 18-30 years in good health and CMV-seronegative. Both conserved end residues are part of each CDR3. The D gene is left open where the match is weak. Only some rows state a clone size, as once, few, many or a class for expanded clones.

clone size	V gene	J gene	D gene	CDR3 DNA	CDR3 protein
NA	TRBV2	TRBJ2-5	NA	TGTGCCAGCACCCCGCGGTCAAAAGAGACCCAGTACTTC	CASTPRSKETQYF
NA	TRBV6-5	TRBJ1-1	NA	TGTGCCAGCAGGCAGGGGATGAACACTGAAGCTTTCTTT	CASRQGMNTEAFF
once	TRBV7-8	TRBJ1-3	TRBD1	TGTGCCAGCAGCTGGGACAGGAGCTCTGGAAACACCATATATTTT	CASSWDRSSGNTIYF
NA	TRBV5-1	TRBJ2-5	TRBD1	TGCGCCAGCAGCCCGGGACAGGGGGCAGAGACCCAGTACTTC	CASSPGQGAETQYF
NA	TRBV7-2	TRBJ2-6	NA	TGTGCCAGCAGCTTATGGGGGCAGGGGAGCTCTGGGGCCAACGTCCTGACTTTC	CASSLWGQGSSGANVLTF
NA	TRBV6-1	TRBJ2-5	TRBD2	TGTGCCAGCAGACCGGGACTAGCGGGGGCGGAGACCCAGTACTTC	CASRPGLAGAETQYF
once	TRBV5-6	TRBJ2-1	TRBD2	TGTGCCAGCAGCTTGGCCCGGGGGGGCTGGAGTGAGCAGTTCTTC	CASSLARGGWSEQFF
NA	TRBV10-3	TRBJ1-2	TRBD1	TGTGCCATCAGTGAGTCTTTGGGACAGGCGAACTCCTATGGCTACACCTTC	CAISESLGQANSYGYTF
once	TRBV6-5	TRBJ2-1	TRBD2	TGTGCCAGCAGTTTGACTAGCGGGGGGTTAAGTGAGCAGTTCTTC	CASSLTSGGLSEQFF
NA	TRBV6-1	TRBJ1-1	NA	TGTGCCAGCAGTGAAGTGCGGACATCGAACACTGAAGCTTTCTTT	CASSEVRTSNTEAFF
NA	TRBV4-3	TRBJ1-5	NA	TGCGCCAGCAGCTCACACAGGGCGAGCAATCAGCCCCAGCATTTT	CASSSHRASNQPQHF
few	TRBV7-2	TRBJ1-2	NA	TGTGCCAGCAGCTTGAGACAGGTTGATGGCTACACCTTC	CASSLRQVDGYTF
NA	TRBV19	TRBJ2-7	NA	TGTGCCAGTACTCGGACAGAGTTCGCCGACGAGCAGTACTTC	CASTRTEFADEQYF
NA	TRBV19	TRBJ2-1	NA	TGTGCCAGTAGTGTTAGGGGCAACTACAATGAGCAGTTCTTC	CASSVRGNYNEQFF
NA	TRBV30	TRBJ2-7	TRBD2	TGTGCCTGGACTAGCGGGACCCTCGAGCAGTACTTC	CAWTSGTLEQYF
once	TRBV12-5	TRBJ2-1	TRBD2	TGTGCTAGTGGTCCGGGACTAGCGGGAGGTAATTCCTACAATGAGCAGTTCTTC	CASGPGLAGGNSYNEQFF
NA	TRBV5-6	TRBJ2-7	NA	TGTGCCAGCAACCCCGGCGGATCCTACGAGCAGTACTTC	CASNPGGSYEQYF
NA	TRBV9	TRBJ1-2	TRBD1	TGTGCCAGCAGCGCTCGACAGGGGAACTATGGCTACACCTTC	CASSARQGNYGYTF
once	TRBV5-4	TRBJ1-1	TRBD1	TGTGCCAGCAGCACCTGGGACAGGGGGCAGCCTGAAGCTTTCTTT	CASSTWDRGQPEAFF
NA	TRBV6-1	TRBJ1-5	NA	TGTGCCAGCGATCGGACAGCTGACTATCAGCCCCAGCATTTT	CASDRTADYQPQHF
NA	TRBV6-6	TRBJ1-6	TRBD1	TGTGCCAGCAGCCCGACCGGGACAGGGAATTCACCCCTCCACTTT	CASSPTGTGNSPLHF
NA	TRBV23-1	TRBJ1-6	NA	TGCGCCAGCAGTCACCCCTTGCCTGGGGGGAATTCACCCCTCCACTTT	CASSHPLPGGNSPLHF
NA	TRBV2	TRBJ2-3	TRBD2	TGTGCCAGCCGGGCTAGCGGGTGGGATACGCAGTATTTT	CASRASGWDTQYF
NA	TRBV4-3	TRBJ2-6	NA	TGCGCCAGCAGCCAAGGGCATCGCATAAACTCTGGGGCCAACGTCCTGACTTTC	CASSQGHRINSGANVLTF
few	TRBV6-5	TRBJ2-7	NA	TGTGCCAGCAGTCCGGGATTCGGGAACGAGCAGTACTTC	CASSPGFGNEQYF
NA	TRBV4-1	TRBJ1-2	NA	TGCGCCAGCAGCCAACACGGGGGACCTAACTATGGCTACACCTTC	CASSQHGGPNYGYTF
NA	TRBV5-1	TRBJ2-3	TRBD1	TGCGCCAGCAGCCGGGACAGGGGGCCAGATACGCAGTATTTT	CASSRDRGPDTQYF
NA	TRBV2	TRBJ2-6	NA	TGTGCCAGCAGGCCCGGGACAACCGGGGCCAACGTCCTGACTTTC	CASRPGTTGANVLTF
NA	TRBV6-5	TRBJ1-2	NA	TGTGCCAGCAGCCCTAACGACTATGGCTACACCTTC	CASSPNDYGYTF
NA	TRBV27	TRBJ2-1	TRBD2	TGTGCCAGCAGTCGTAGCGGGACCAAGGGGGGCAATGAGCAGTTCTTC	CASSRSGTKGGNEQFF
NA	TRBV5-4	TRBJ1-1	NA	TGTGCCAGCAGCCAACAGACAGGTTCGGCTTTCTTT	CASSQQTGSAFF
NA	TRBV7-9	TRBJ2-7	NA	TGTGCCAGCACCCCCTTCGGAGGGGAGGCCGAGCAGTACTTC	CASTPFGGEAEQYF
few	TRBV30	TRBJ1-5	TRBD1	TGTGCCTGGGACAGGGAGTTGGGACAGCCCCAGCATTTT	CAWDRELGQPQHF
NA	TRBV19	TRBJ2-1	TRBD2	TGTGCCAGTAGTACCCGGGGCGGGAGAATTGAGCAGTTCTTC	CASSTRGGRIEQFF